This is a list of T cell receptor beta chains from one sample in a study of blood T cell repertoires in COVID-19. Clones were read by immunoSEQ multiplex PCR, and TCRdb kept only the in-frame ones, dropping some. The sample gives 210,000 or so clones, approximately 90% of which show up once; roughly 4.1% is in the top ten. The sample comprised peripheral blood. The receptors here all came from a man in his fifties with acute or convalescent COVID-19. Both conserved end residues are part of each CDR3. The order of the fields is J gene, clone size, V gene, D gene, CDR3 DNA, CDR3 protein. D genes are given only for firm matches. The listing skips clone size in some rows; elsewhere it reads once, few, many or a size class.

>TRBJ2-1|-|TRBV6-5|TRBD2
TGTGCCAGCAGTTATTCGCGCGGGGGCTCCTACAATGAGCAGTTCTTC
CASSYSRGGSYNEQFF
>TRBJ2-2|-|TRBV25-1|-
TGTGCCAGCAGTAGCCCTCCTCCCGAGACCGGGGAGCTGTTTTTT
CASSSPPPETGELFF
>TRBJ2-3|-|TRBV6-4|-
TGTGCCAGCAGTGTTCTTTGGGGGGGCCCAGATACGCAGTATTTT
CASSVLWGGPDTQYF
>TRBJ1-2|-|TRBV5-4|TRBD1
TGTGCCAGCAGCCACAAGGACAGGGGTTGGTATGGCTACACCTTC
CASSHKDRGWYGYTF
>TRBJ1-1|-|TRBV5-1|-
TGCGCCAGCAGCTTGGTAACGGGGAACACTGAAGCTTTCTTT
CASSLVTGNTEAFF
>TRBJ1-2|-|TRBV6-6|-
TGTGCCAGCAGTTACATACAGAACTATGGCTACACCTTC
CASSYIQNYGYTF
>TRBJ1-1|once|TRBV19|-
TGTGCCAGTATGTCTGGCTGGAACACTGAAGCTTTCTTT
CASMSGWNTEAFF
>TRBJ2-7|-|TRBV11-2|TRBD1
TGTGCCAGCAGCTCAGGACAGGTCCGCGAGCAGTACTTC
CASSSGQVREQYF
>TRBJ2-1|-|TRBV19|-
TGTGCCAGTAGCTCACAACAATGGATCAGCGGTTACAATGAGCAGTTCTTC
CASSSQQWISGYNEQFF
>TRBJ1-2|-|TRBV7-2|TRBD1
TGTGCCAGCAGTCCACAGGGGGTGAGTGGCTACACCTTC
CASSPQGVSGYTF
>TRBJ2-2|once|TRBV6-2/TRBV6-3|TRBD1
TGTGCCAGCAGTTACCGCGAGGGACAGATTAACACCGGGGAGCTGTTTTTT
CASSYREGQINTGELFF
>TRBJ1-1|-|TRBV6-5|-
TGTGCCAGCATACTCCCCACTGAAGCTTTCTTT
CASILPTEAFF
>TRBJ2-5|-|TRBV4-1|TRBD2
TGCGCCAGCAGCCGAATGACTAGCGGGGGGGACCAAGAGACCCAGTACTTC
CASSRMTSGGDQETQYF
>TRBJ1-6|-|TRBV7-9|-
TGTGCCAGCAGCGGATTGGGGACTTCGGATTCACCCCTCCACTTT
CASSGLGTSDSPLHF
>TRBJ1-5|-|TRBV5-8|-
TGTGCCAGCAGCCTCAATCAGCCCCAGCATTTT
CASSLNQPQHF
>TRBJ1-4|-|TRBV5-8|TRBD1
TGTGCCAGCAGCACGTACAGGGGACCTGAAAAACTGTTTTTT
CASSTYRGPEKLFF
>TRBJ2-4|-|TRBV19|TRBD1
TGTGCCAGTGCTCCGGGACAGGGGGTTGCCCTCTCCAAAAACATTCAGTACTTC
CASAPGQGVALSKNIQYF
>TRBJ2-1|-|TRBV4-2|TRBD2
TGTGCCAGCAGCCAAGAAACTAGCGGGGCCTACAATGAGCAGTTCTTC
CASSQETSGAYNEQFF
>TRBJ1-1|-|TRBV5-4|-
TGTGCCAGCAGCCTAGAGATTTGGACACAGAACACTGAAGCTTTCTTT
CASSLEIWTQNTEAFF
>TRBJ2-7|-|TRBV4-2|-
TGTGCCAGCAGCCAAGCCGTCGGGGACTCCTACGAGCAGTACTTC
CASSQAVGDSYEQYF
>TRBJ1-2|-|TRBV6-5|TRBD1
TGTGCCAGCAGTTACTCCGGGACAGCCTATGGCTACACCTTC
CASSYSGTAYGYTF
>TRBJ2-2|once|TRBV5-1|-
TGCGCCAGCAGCCCCGGGTGGACCGGGGAGCTGTTTTTT
CASSPGWTGELFF
>TRBJ1-3|once|TRBV27|-
TGTGCCAGCAGTTTAAGTCAGCGTGGAAACACCATATATTTT
CASSLSQRGNTIYF
>TRBJ1-1|once|TRBV30|-
TGTGCCTGGAGTGTAGACAGCCACACTGAAGCTTTCTTT
CAWSVDSHTEAFF
>TRBJ1-4|-|TRBV19|TRBD1
TGTGCCAGCAGCGACAGGGGCGCAACTAATGAAAAACTGTTTTTT
CASSDRGATNEKLFF
>TRBJ1-4|-|TRBV9|TRBD1
TGTGCCAGCAACCCTGGACAGGGGTGGGAAAGACTGTTTTTT
CASNPGQGWERLFF
>TRBJ2-1|-|TRBV11-2|TRBD1
TGTGCCAGCACCTATTCAGGGGGCTTCTACAATGAGCAGTTCTTC
CASTYSGGFYNEQFF
>TRBJ1-2|-|TRBV7-3|-
TGTGCCAGCAGTGAGCCCACCTATGGCTACACCTTC
CASSEPTYGYTF
>TRBJ1-2|-|TRBV27|-
TGTGCCAGCAGTTTATCGACCCGGAGAGACTATGGCTACACCTTC
CASSLSTRRDYGYTF
>TRBJ1-2|-|TRBV4-1|TRBD1
TGCGCCAGCAGCCAATATTGGGACAGGGTGTATGGCTACACCTTC
CASSQYWDRVYGYTF
>TRBJ2-1|-|TRBV5-4|-
TGTGCCAGCAGCTTGTCTCAGGGCCAGTTCTTC
CASSLSQGQFF
>TRBJ1-4|-|TRBV3-1/TRBV3-2|-
TGTGCCAGCAGCCTCAGGTGGGAAAAACTGTTTTTT
CASSLRWEKLFF
>TRBJ2-7|few|TRBV24-1|-
TGTGCCACCGCCGTATGGCCAGCGAGCTCCTACGAGCAGTACTTC
CATAVWPASSYEQYF